A selection of T cell receptor beta chains follows, all from one sample in a study of cytomegalovirus exposure and HLA in healthy donors. Using immunoSEQ multiplex PCR, the repertoire was profiled, and TCRdb retains in-frame clones only, with some absent. This table holds approximately 89,000 clones, 62% found once. Sequenced: PBMCs. These receptors came from a woman in her thirties in good health and CMV-seropositive. Each CDR3 is given with its conserved first and last residue. The D gene is left open where the match is weak. The size of a clone is reported for some rows only, either as once, few or many, or as a class for expanded clones.

NA	NA	TRBV27	TRBJ1-1	CASSLSARGKAFF	TGTGCCAGCAGTTTATCGGCGCGGGGTAAAGCTTTCTTT
TRBD1	NA	TRBV15	TRBJ2-7	CATSRVGGFYEQYF	TGTGCCACCAGCAGAGTAGGGGGCTTCTACGAGCAGTACTTC
NA	NA	TRBV7-9	TRBJ1-5	CASSPHNQPQHF	TGTGCCAGCAGCCCACACAATCAGCCCCAGCATTTT
NA	NA	TRBV5-6	TRBJ1-1	CASSPSTGTEAFF	TGTGCCAGCAGCCCCTCGACAGGCACTGAAGCTTTCTTT
TRBD1	NA	TRBV5-1	TRBJ2-2	CASSTSDRGTGELFF	TGCGCCAGCAGCACCTCAGACAGGGGCACCGGGGAGCTGTTTTTT
NA	few	TRBV29-1	TRBJ1-2	CSGGEVHGYTF	TGCAGCGGCGGAGAGGTGCATGGCTACACCTTC
TRBD1	NA	TRBV7-3	TRBJ2-3	CASSQYPGQGAEADTQYF	TGTGCCAGCAGCCAGTATCCGGGACAGGGGGCCGAGGCAGATACGCAGTATTTT
TRBD1	NA	TRBV7-2	TRBJ1-5	CASSRTGARNQPQHF	TGTGCCAGCAGCCGGACAGGGGCACGGAATCAGCCCCAGCATTTT
TRBD1	few	TRBV6-1	TRBJ2-7	CASSEEGATWGEQYF	TGTGCCAGCAGTGAAGAGGGGGCGACATGGGGGGAGCAGTACTTC
NA	NA	TRBV6-5	TRBJ1-1	CASSYSLEQENTEAFF	TGTGCCAGCAGTTACTCCCTAGAACAGGAGAACACTGAAGCTTTCTTT
TRBD2	NA	TRBV28	TRBJ2-1	CASSSPGTSLNNEQFF	TGTGCCAGCAGTTCCCCCGGGACTAGTCTAAACAATGAGCAGTTCTTC
TRBD1	NA	TRBV6-5	TRBJ2-1	CASSYRDRDSNEQFF	TGTGCCAGCAGCTACCGGGACAGGGACTCCAATGAGCAGTTCTTC
TRBD1	NA	TRBV29-1	TRBJ1-1	CSGDRGTAFF	TGCAGCGGTGACAGGGGGACTGCTTTCTTT
NA	NA	TRBV19	TRBJ1-4	CASSWNRNEKLFF	TGTGCCAGTAGTTGGAACAGAAATGAAAAACTGTTTTTT
TRBD2	NA	TRBV2	TRBJ2-5	CASSGSLAGGQETQYF	TGTGCCAGCAGTGGGTCGCTAGCGGGGGGGCAGGAGACCCAGTACTTC
NA	NA	TRBV18	TRBJ2-2	CASSPRQVDTGELFF	TGTGCCAGCTCACCAAGGCAGGTTGACACCGGGGAGCTGTTTTTT
NA	NA	TRBV9	TRBJ1-5	CPFSGKRESNQPQHF	TGTCCTTTCTCCGGGAAGAGGGAAAGCAATCAGCCCCAGCATTTT
NA	NA	TRBV2	TRBJ1-2	CASRGSTEYGYTF	TGTGCCAGCAGAGGGTCGACAGAGTATGGCTACACCTTC
NA	NA	TRBV19	TRBJ1-2	CASSAAAGYGYTF	TGTGCCAGTAGTGCCGCGGCTGGCTATGGCTACACCTTC
NA	NA	TRBV9	TRBJ1-2	CASSDRVGSGYTF	TGTGCCAGCAGCGACAGGGTAGGCTCGGGCTACACCTTC
TRBD1	NA	TRBV5-1	TRBJ2-1	CASSLMGQGDNEQFF	TGCGCCAGCAGCTTGATGGGACAGGGGGACAATGAGCAGTTCTTC
TRBD1	few	TRBV29-1	TRBJ2-6	CSVGDRGFGANVLTF	TGCAGCGTTGGGGACAGGGGGTTTGGGGCCAACGTCCTGACTTTC
NA	NA	TRBV11-1	TRBJ1-6	CASRVDWGDSPLHF	TGTGCCAGCAGAGTCGACTGGGGGGATTCACCCCTCCACTTT
NA	NA	TRBV28	TRBJ2-7	CASSLSPSYEQYF	TGTGCCAGCAGTTTAAGCCCGTCCTACGAGCAGTACTTC
TRBD1	NA	TRBV5-1	TRBJ1-2	CASSDQGDGYPF	TGCGCCAGCAGTGACCAGGGGGACGGCTACCCCTTC
TRBD1	NA	TRBV2	TRBJ1-1	CASSELGRTGDYRAFF	TGTGCCAGCAGTGAATTAGGCCGGACAGGAGATTACAGGGCTTTCTTT
NA	NA	TRBV6-1	TRBJ2-2	CASSEVSGIFGELFF	TGTGCCAGCAGTGAAGTCTCAGGGATTTTCGGGGAGCTGTTTTTT
NA	NA	TRBV29-1	TRBJ1-1	CSVDALGDTEAFF	TGCAGCGTTGACGCCCTCGGGGACACTGAAGCTTTCTTT
NA	NA	TRBV27	TRBJ2-1	CASSRLVGDNEQFF	TGTGCCAGCAGTAGACTAGTGGGGGACAATGAGCAGTTCTTC
NA	few	TRBV5-1	TRBJ1-4	CASSLGRESEKLFF	TGCGCCAGCAGCTTGGGCCGTGAGAGTGAAAAACTGTTTTTT
TRBD1	NA	TRBV6-4	TRBJ2-7	CASSDGGRVCGTGSYEQYF	TGTGCCAGCAGTGATGGGGGAAGGGTGTGCGGGACAGGTTCCTACGAGCAGTACTTC
NA	NA	TRBV15	TRBJ1-2	CATSRDRSRAQGGGYTF	TGTGCCACCAGCAGAGATCGGAGTAGGGCCCAAGGGGGTGGCTACACCTTC
NA	many	TRBV11-1	TRBJ2-7	CASSLLRGSYEQYF	TGTGCCAGCAGCTTACTGCGGGGCTCCTACGAGCAGTACTTC
NA	NA	TRBV2	TRBJ1-6	CASRVGGNWSPLHF	TGTGCCAGCCGGGTTGGGGGCAATTGGTCACCCCTCCACTTT
NA	NA	TRBV7-9	TRBJ2-3	CSSRPLRDTQYF	TGTTCCAGCAGACCTCTAAGAGATACGCAGTATTTT
TRBD2	NA	TRBV4-3	TRBJ2-3	CASSLTSGASTDTQYF	TGCGCCAGCAGCCTGACTAGCGGGGCGTCCACAGATACGCAGTATTTT
NA	NA	TRBV6-1	TRBJ2-3	CASSEWNRWGTDTQYF	TGTGCCAGCAGTGAATGGAACAGGTGGGGCACAGATACGCAGTATTTT
TRBD1	NA	TRBV30	TRBJ2-3	CAWSRQGDTQYF	TGTGCCTGGAGCCGACAGGGTGATACGCAGTATTTT
TRBD2	NA	TRBV28	TRBJ2-5	CASISPGLPTQETQYF	TGTGCCAGCATTAGCCCGGGACTACCGACACAAGAGACCCAGTACTTC
NA	NA	TRBV7-9	TRBJ2-2	CATKEGGAKTGELFF	TGTGCCACGAAAGAGGGGGGGGCGAAAACCGGGGAGCTGTTTTTT
NA	NA	TRBV5-1	TRBJ2-5	CASSLNLQETQYF	TGCGCCAGCAGCTTGAACCTACAAGAGACCCAGTACTTC
NA	NA	TRBV5-1	TRBJ2-7	CASSFETETYEQYF	TGCGCCAGCAGCTTCGAGACTGAGACCTACGAGCAGTACTTC
TRBD2	NA	TRBV29-1	TRBJ2-2	CSGGLAGANTGELFF	TGCAGCGGTGGACTAGCGGGCGCGAACACCGGGGAGCTGTTTTTT
NA	NA	TRBV9	TRBJ1-1	CASSGGGLMNTEAFF	TGTGCCAGCAGCGGGGGGGGCCTCATGAACACTGAAGCTTTCTTT
NA	NA	TRBV21-1	TRBJ1-1	CASSKGLGVRTWTEAFF	TGTGCCAGCAGCAAGGGTTTAGGCGTCAGGACTTGGACTGAAGCTTTCTTT
TRBD1	NA	TRBV2	TRBJ1-1	CASGRQGLNTEAFF	TGTGCCAGCGGGAGACAGGGGCTGAACACTGAAGCTTTCTTT
NA	NA	TRBV15	TRBJ2-1	CATGVWGQKAESNEQFF	TGTGCCACCGGTGTGTGGGGGCAAAAGGCTGAGTCCAATGAGCAGTTCTTC
NA	NA	TRBV4-1	TRBJ2-1	CASSPRGGFEEQFF	TGCGCCAGCAGCCCAAGGGGGGGGTTCGAAGAGCAGTTCTTC
TRBD1	NA	TRBV27	TRBJ2-2	CASSSVGTGLTGELFF	TGTGCCAGCAGTTCGGTGGGGACAGGGCTCACCGGGGAGCTGTTTTTT
NA	NA	TRBV6-5	TRBJ2-7	CASSYSVQGEQYF	TGTGCCAGCAGTTACTCCGTTCAGGGGGAGCAGTACTTC
TRBD2	NA	TRBV2	TRBJ2-7	CASRAFDGGSLAYEQYF	TGTGCCAGCAGGGCCTTTGACGGGGGGTCTCTGGCCTACGAGCAGTACTTC
NA	NA	TRBV6-5	TRBJ2-3	CASSYQGGVDTQYF	TGTGCCAGCAGTTACCAGGGGGGAGTTGATACGCAGTATTTT